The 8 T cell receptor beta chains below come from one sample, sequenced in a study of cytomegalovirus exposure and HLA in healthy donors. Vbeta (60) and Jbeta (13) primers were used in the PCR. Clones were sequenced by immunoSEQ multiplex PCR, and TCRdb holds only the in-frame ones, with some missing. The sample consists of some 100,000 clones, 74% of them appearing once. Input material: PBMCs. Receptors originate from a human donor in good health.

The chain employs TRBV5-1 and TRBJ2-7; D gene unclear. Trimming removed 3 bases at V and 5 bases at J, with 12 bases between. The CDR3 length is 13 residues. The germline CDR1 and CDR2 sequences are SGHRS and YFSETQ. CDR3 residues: CASSSLVSNEQYF. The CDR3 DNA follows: TGCGCCAGCAGCTCCCTAGTGAGCAACGAGCAGTACTTC.

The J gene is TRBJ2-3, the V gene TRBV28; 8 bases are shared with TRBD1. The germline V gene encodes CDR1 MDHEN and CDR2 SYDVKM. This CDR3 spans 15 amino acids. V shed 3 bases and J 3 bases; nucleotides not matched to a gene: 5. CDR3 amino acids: CASSLDRARTDTQYF. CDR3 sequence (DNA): TGTGCCAGCAGTTTGGACAGGGCGAGGACAGATACGCAGTATTTT.

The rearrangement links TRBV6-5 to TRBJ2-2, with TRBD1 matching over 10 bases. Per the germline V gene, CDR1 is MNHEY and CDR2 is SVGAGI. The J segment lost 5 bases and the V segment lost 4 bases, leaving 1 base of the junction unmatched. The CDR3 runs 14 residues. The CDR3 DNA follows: TGTGCCAGCAGTTTGGGACAGGGGACCGGGGAGCTGTTTTTT. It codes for CASSLGQGTGELFF.

CDR3 protein: CASSPTVRYNEQFF. As DNA, the CDR3 is TGCGCCAGCAGCCCGACAGTAAGATACAATGAGCAGTTCTTC. The chain recombines TRBV5-1 with TRBJ2-1, with a possible D match to TRBD1 (5 bases). The CDR3 consists of 14 residues. CDR1 is SGHRS, CDR2 YFSETQ, per germline. V lost 4 bases and J 4 bases, leaving 12 bases between the germline ends.

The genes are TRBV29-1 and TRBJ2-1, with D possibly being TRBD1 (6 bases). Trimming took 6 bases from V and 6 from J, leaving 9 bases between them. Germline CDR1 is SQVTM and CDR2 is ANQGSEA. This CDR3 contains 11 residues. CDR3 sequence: CSVQGFNEQFF. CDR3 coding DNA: TGCAGCGTACAGGGTTTCAATGAGCAGTTCTTC.

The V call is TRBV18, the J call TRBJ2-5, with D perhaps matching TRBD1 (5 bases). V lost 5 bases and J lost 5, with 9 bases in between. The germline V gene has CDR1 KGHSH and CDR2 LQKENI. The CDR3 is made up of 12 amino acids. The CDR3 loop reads CASSKAGETQYF. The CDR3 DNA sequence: TGTGCCAGCTCAAAAGCAGGGGAGACCCAGTACTTC. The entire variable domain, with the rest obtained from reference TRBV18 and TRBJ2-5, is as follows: NAGVMQNPRHLVRRRGQEARLRCSPMKGHSHVYWYRQLPEEGLKFMVYLQKENIIDESGMPKERFSAEFPKEGPSILRIQQVVRGDSAAYFCASSKAGETQYFGPGTRLLVL.

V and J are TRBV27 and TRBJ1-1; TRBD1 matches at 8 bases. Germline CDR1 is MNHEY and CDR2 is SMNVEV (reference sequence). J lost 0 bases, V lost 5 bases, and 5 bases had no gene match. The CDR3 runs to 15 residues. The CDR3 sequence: CASSPWTGLNTEAFF. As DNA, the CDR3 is TGTGCCAGCAGTCCTTGGACAGGGTTGAACACTGAAGCTTTCTTT.

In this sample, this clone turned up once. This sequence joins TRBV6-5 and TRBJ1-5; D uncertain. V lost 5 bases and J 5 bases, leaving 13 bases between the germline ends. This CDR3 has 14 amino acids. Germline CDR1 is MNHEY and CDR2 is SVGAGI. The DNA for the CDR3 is TGTGCCAGCAGTCCCCGGAGGAGCGATCAGCCCCAGCATTTT. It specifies CASSPRRSDQPQHF.